Below, one T cell receptor beta chain is given with its context. This clone has more than one count but fewer than ten. Its recognized antigen is unknown. Within one base of it there is no much larger clone, and no base qualities were kept. This record belongs to a study of radiation and T cells in renal cell carcinoma (dated by TCRdb to 2020 to 2021). At the level of the whole study: The samples were obtained from a clinical trial, where primary renal cell carcinomas were treated with 15 Gy stereotactic body radiation therapy and then removed by nephrectomy 4 weeks afterward. In total, 50 to 55 samples underwent TCR beta sequencing: approximately 25 tumors plus 27 peripheral blood samples. In the approximately 53 samples combined, around 3.7 million unique CDR3 nucleotide sequences were found, encoding 2.5 million or so unique CDR3 amino acid sequences.

Beyond this particular receptor, the publication reports: An increase in top tumor clonotypes in blood was observed from baseline to 2 weeks post-radiation, followed by contraction by 4 weeks, which was taken to suggest transient expansion of tumor-resident clones. The single-armed trial design could not address effects of radiation dose or scheduling on the TCR repertoire. No pretreatment tumor biopsies were available, so the baseline intratumoral presence of clonotypes could not be determined. Blood repertoire dynamics were not followed beyond 4 weeks after treatment.

TCR beta libraries were generated from genomic DNA with the immunoSEQ kit, following the manufacturer's recommendations. For library preparation, a first multiplex PCR was performed with proprietary primers, followed by a second PCR in which unique barcodes were added, and bead cleanups were performed after each round. Each sample batch included a kit-provided positive control reaction and a negative control reaction. The final libraries were assessed on an Agilent 4200 TapeStation D1000 ScreenTape, pooled by volume, and quantified by qPCR. An Illumina NextSeq500 fitted with a MidOutput 150-cycle cartridge performed the sequencing, running 156 Read1 cycles and 15 Index1 cycles with the kit's custom primers. The pooled library was loaded at 0.75 to 1 pM with a roughly 20% PhiX control spike-in. Processing in the source paper ran as follows. Vendor-processed data were analyzed in R, with a clonotype defined as all T cells sharing the same CDR3 nucleotide sequence. In the clone abundance analyses, frequencies were normalized to the 10,000 most abundant clones in each sample. Public T cell clones, averaging fewer than five per sample, were removed before analysis. An abundance difference of at least 32-fold between compartments was the criterion for calling clonotypes tumor-enriched or baseline blood-enriched. A beta-binomial differential abundance model was applied to find clonotypes that expanded or contracted between blood time points. Tumor-blood repertoire similarity was measured with the Baroni-Urbani and Buser coefficient, and groups were compared using two-tailed Wilcoxon tests in R. TCRdb took over this immuneACCESS table, retaining in-frame rearrangements with V and J assigned. Such tables are incomplete; in checked studies, under half of the missing clones stem from an unresolved V gene, and the remainder is unexplained. That table supplies the V and J calls and clone size; D and trimming were determined from the DNA. The sample table holds roughly 130,000 clones, of which more than 75% were seen once. The ten most abundant clones make up approximately 6% of the sample.

The germline V gene specifies SQVTM as CDR1 and ANQGSEA as CDR2. From the cysteine through the phenylalanine, the CDR3 covers 13 amino acids. The kept DNA is CDR3 alone, 39 bases in frame from the first base. At the junction V is shortened by 7 bases and J by 1 base, with 13 bases in between. In the paper's terms, the time point label means: blood 2 weeks post-SBRT. The intended sense of this specimen's treatment or condition label: 15 Gy SBRT to primary tumor, nephrectomy 4 weeks later. To track tumor-enriched clonotypes, serial peripheral blood was sampled from radiation-treated patients at baseline and at 2 weeks and 4 weeks after SBRT. Renal cell carcinoma with clear cell pathology was present in all patients. Genomic DNA for TCR sequencing was prepared using the QIAamp DNA Blood Mini Kit (Qiagen). The analyses included only samples that passed all quality control checks.

This sequence originates from a woman in her seventies with renal cell carcinoma. The sample was blood, taken from a patient whose treatment included radiotherapy and nephrectomy. The rearranged chain carries TRBV29-1 and TRBJ1-1; no D gene call is confident. The DNA is as follows: TGCAGCGGAAGTAACGACAAGAACACTGAAGCTTTCTTT. This encodes CSGSNDKNTEAFF.